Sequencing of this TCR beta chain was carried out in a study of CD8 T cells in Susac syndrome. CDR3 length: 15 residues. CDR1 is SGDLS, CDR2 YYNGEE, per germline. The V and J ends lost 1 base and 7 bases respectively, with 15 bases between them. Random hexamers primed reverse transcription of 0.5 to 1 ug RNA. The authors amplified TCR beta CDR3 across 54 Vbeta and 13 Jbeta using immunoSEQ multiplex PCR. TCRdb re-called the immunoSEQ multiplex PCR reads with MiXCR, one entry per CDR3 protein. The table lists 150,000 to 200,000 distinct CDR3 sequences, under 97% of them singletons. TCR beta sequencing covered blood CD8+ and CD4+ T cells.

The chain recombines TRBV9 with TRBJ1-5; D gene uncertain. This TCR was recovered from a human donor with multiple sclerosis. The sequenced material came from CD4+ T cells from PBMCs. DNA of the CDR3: TGTGCCAGCAGCGTATCGGATGGGTTTGGACAGCCCCAGCATTTT. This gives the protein CASSVSDGFGQPQHF.